A selection of T cell receptor beta chains follows, all from one sample in a study of T cells in tuberculosis. Data came from immunoSEQ multiplex PCR; TCRdb stores just in-frame clones and leaves some out. This sample carries approximately 28,000 clones, roughly 93% of them seen once, and the ten largest clones take around 4.7%. The sequenced material came from PBMCs. The receptors shown here come from a donor aged 10-29 years with latent tuberculosis or without tuberculosis infection. Each CDR3 is given with its conserved first and last residue. Fields, in order: V gene, clone size, J gene, D gene, CDR3 protein, CDR3 DNA. The D gene is left open where the match is weak. Only part of the rows carry a size: once, few, many, or a class if the clone is expanded.

TRBV19,NA,TRBJ2-2,NA,CASMSTGTRTGELFF,TGTGCCAGTATGTCCACAGGGACAAGGACCGGGGAGCTGTTTTTT
TRBV7-9,NA,TRBJ2-7,TRBD2,CASSLRLAGKQQYF,TGTGCCAGCAGCTTAAGACTAGCGGGGAAACAGCAGTACTTC
TRBV2,NA,TRBJ2-3,NA,CASSETRSDTQYF,TGTGCCAGCAGTGAGACTAGATCAGATACGCAGTATTTT
TRBV29-1,NA,TRBJ2-1,TRBD2,CSGERDSSYNEQFF,TGCAGCGGGGAGCGGGATAGCTCCTACAATGAGCAGTTCTTC
TRBV6-5,NA,TRBJ2-3,NA,CASSYSGGSLAQYF,TGTGCCAGCAGTTACTCTGGGGGCAGTTTGGCGCAGTATTTT
TRBV2,NA,TRBJ2-2,TRBD2,CASSEAGLAGGRGELFF,TGTGCCAGCAGTGAAGCGGGACTAGCGGGGGGGCGAGGGGAGCTGTTTTTT
TRBV4-3,NA,TRBJ1-6,NA,CASSRGSGGNSPLHF,TGCGCCAGCAGCCGCGGATCCGGAGGAAATTCACCCCTCCACTTT
TRBV29-1,NA,TRBJ2-2,NA,CSARQELNTGELFF,TGCAGCGCCAGACAGGAGTTGAACACCGGGGAGCTGTTTTTT
TRBV29-1,NA,TRBJ2-7,TRBD2,CSVLGGEGLVEQYF,TGCAGCGTTTTGGGGGGGGAGGGCCTTGTTGAGCAGTACTTC
TRBV18,NA,TRBJ1-6,NA,CASSPRNDGLYNSPLHF,TGTGCCAGCTCACCACGCAACGACGGGTTGTATAATTCACCCCTCCACTTT
TRBV7-9,NA,TRBJ2-1,TRBD1,CASSGGDRTYNEQFF,TGTGCCAGCAGCGGCGGGGACAGGACCTACAATGAGCAGTTCTTC
TRBV9,NA,TRBJ2-3,NA,CASSAARGASRTDTQYF,TGTGCCAGCAGCGCCGCCCGGGGGGCGTCGAGGACAGATACGCAGTATTTT
TRBV7-9,NA,TRBJ2-3,TRBD2,CASSFRQREEDTQYF,TGTGCCAGCAGCTTCAGACAACGGGAGGAAGATACGCAGTATTTT
TRBV5-1,NA,TRBJ1-2,NA,CASSLGTPESTYTF,TGCGCCAGCAGCCTAGGGACACCGGAATCCACATACACCTTC
TRBV28,NA,TRBJ2-7,NA,CASNPTGSPYEQYF,TGTGCCAGCAACCCCACAGGGTCACCCTACGAGCAGTACTTC
TRBV15,NA,TRBJ2-2,NA,CATSRDKSRTNTGELFF,TGTGCCACCAGCAGAGATAAATCGCGGACAAACACCGGGGAGCTGTTTTTT
TRBV2,NA,TRBJ1-2,NA,CASNPKGELTRGGYTF,TGTGCCAGCAACCCGAAAGGAGAGTTAACACGGGGTGGCTACACCTTC
TRBV10-3,NA,TRBJ2-3,TRBD1,CAISPRDREIGTDTQYF,TGTGCCATCAGTCCCCGGGACAGGGAGATTGGCACAGATACGCAGTATTTT
TRBV28,NA,TRBJ2-2,NA,CASSTRANTGELFF,TGTGCCAGCAGTACTAGGGCGAACACCGGGGAGCTGTTTTTT
TRBV7-6,once,TRBJ2-2,TRBD2,CASSLATPGLAGFGCGELFF,TGTGCCAGCAGCTTAGCGACCCCGGGACTAGCGGGTTTCGGGTGCGGGGAGCTGTTTTTT
TRBV2,NA,TRBJ2-7,NA,CASSSEGYEQYF,TGTGCCAGCAGCTCGGAGGGATACGAGCAGTACTTC
TRBV30,NA,TRBJ2-1,NA,CAWSGLGGGAVNEQFF,TGTGCCTGGAGTGGCCTAGGAGGGGGGGCGGTCAATGAGCAGTTCTTC
TRBV23-1,NA,TRBJ1-5,TRBD1,CASSSRQGGNLYSNQPQHF,TGCGCCAGCAGCTCCCGACAGGGCGGGAATCTTTATAGCAATCAGCCCCAGCATTTT
TRBV19,once,TRBJ2-2,TRBD2,CATQTSGMGELFF,TGTGCCACTCAGACTAGCGGGATGGGGGAGCTGTTTTTT
TRBV5-1,NA,TRBJ1-1,TRBD1,CASSETGIGTEAFF,TGCGCCAGCAGCGAGACAGGGATAGGAACTGAAGCTTTCTTT
TRBV4-3,NA,TRBJ2-4,NA,CASSQEGRRENIQYF,TGCGCCAGCAGCCAAGAAGGCAGGAGGGAAAACATTCAGTACTTC
TRBV28,once,TRBJ2-7,NA,CASSPWTGISYEQYF,TGTGCCAGCAGCCCATGGACGGGAATATCCTACGAGCAGTACTTC
TRBV5-1,once,TRBJ2-3,TRBD2,CASSLVASGGAIDTQYF,TGCGCCAGCAGCTTGGTGGCTAGCGGGGGGGCCATAGATACGCAGTATTTT
TRBV28,NA,TRBJ2-6,NA,CASSRVGGANVLTF,TGTGCCAGCAGTCGGGTGGGGGGAGCCAACGTCCTGACTTTC
TRBV5-1,NA,TRBJ2-7,TRBD2,CASSSGGLEQYF,TGCGCCAGCAGCTCGGGGGGGCTCGAGCAGTACTTC